This T cell receptor beta chain was found in a study of patients and donors after allogeneic stem cell transplantation. MiXCR, run by TCRdb on the RT-PCR reads, gives a single entry per CDR3 protein. The data show over 130,000 distinct CDR3 sequences, roughly two fifths seen once. This clonotype was recorded a few times. Germline lookup yields CDR1 ENHRY and CDR2 SYGVKD. The CDR3 is 12 residues long. Trimming removed 2 bases at V and 4 bases at J, with 6 bases between. V and J are TRBV10-3 and TRBJ2-7, with a tentative D call TRBD2 (6 bases). The sequenced sample consisted of blood, either unsorted or a sorted T cell fraction (not recorded which). The sequence derives from a human donor who was either an allogeneic HSCT recipient or a stem cell or donor lymphocyte infusion donor (not recorded which). It is not recorded whose cells these are; they may come from a transplant donor. The CDR3 nucleotides read TGTGCCATCAGTGAGGCGGGGTACGAGCAGTACGTC. Protein: CAISEAGYEQYV.